This TCR beta chain was sequenced during a study of blood T cell repertoires in COVID-19. Study context: Samples came from the United States, Italy and Spain, spanning acute and convalescent COVID-19. T cells, B-cell-depleted T cells, or PBMCs provided the cDNA or gDNA that served as material.

Germline values: CDR1 LGHNA, CDR2 YNFKEQ. This CDR3 region has 16 residues. Study processing details: Reference gene primer amplification yielded estimated nucleated cell counts. Clones were sequenced by immunoSEQ multiplex PCR, and TCRdb holds only the in-frame ones, with some missing. Clone size and the V and J calls come from that table; the DNA yielded D and trimming. The sample lists 97,000 or so clones, 80% to 95% occurring once. Concerning this clone itself: One junction end does not reproduce the germline sequence, and a read error may be involved.

The specimen sequenced was peripheral blood. The rearrangement links TRBV4-2 to TRBJ1-6; 8 positions match TRBD1. The sequence derives from a man between 18 and 29 years old with acute or convalescent COVID-19. CDR3 DNA sequence: TGTGCCAGCAGCCAAGATAGAGGACAGGGAAATTCACCCCTCTACTTT. This gives the protein CASSQDRGQGNSPLYF.